The following is a T cell receptor (beta chain) sequence with its context. Its antigen is not identified. Sequencing ends 3 residues short of the CDR3 end; the germline J gene provides the rest. This record belongs to a study of T cells in women clearing cervical HPV infection. Germline CDR1 reads SGHVS; CDR2 reads FQNEAQ. V gave up 5 bases and J gave up 3 bases, with 14 bases separating them. The CDR3 has 14 amino acids. Using immunoSEQ multiplex PCR, the repertoire was profiled, and TCRdb retains in-frame clones only, with some absent. The repertoire table contains around 19,000 clones. Overall study findings and caveats: Repertoire richness, not evenness, was significantly elevated in CIN3+ cases versus controls.

The sequencing input was blood buffy coat. This clonotype originated in a woman aged 18 to 75 with a cervical HPV16 infection that either progressed to CIN3+ or cleared (not recorded which). The chain is built from TRBV7-8 and TRBJ2-7; TRBD1 is a possible D gene (6 bases). CDR3 amino acids: CASSQGRGIYEQYF. The sequenced CDR3 bases are TGTGCCAGCAGCCAGGGGCGAGGCATCTACGAG.